This T cell receptor (beta chain) was captured in a study of T cells after somatic rescue of genetic block. Using immunoSEQ multiplex PCR, the repertoire was profiled, and TCRdb retains in-frame clones only, with some absent. Of 15,000 or so clones listed, roughly two thirds were seen once; the top ten hold 13% to 15%. Sample: peripheral blood mononuclear cells (PBMCs). This sequence was found in a boy aged 5-17 years.

The CDR3, as DNA: TGTGCCAGCAGTTTACACGGCCTCGACTATGGCTACACCTTC. Protein product: CASSLHGLDYGYTF. The chain has TRBV27 and TRBJ1-2; D is uncertain. The length of the CDR3 is 14 residues. V dropped 2 bases and J dropped 3 bases, with 10 bases sitting between them. The V gene's germline CDR1 is MNHEY and CDR2 SMNVEV (reference sequence).